The TCR beta chain under discussion was sequenced for a study of blood T cell repertoires in COVID-19 (dated by TCRdb to about 2020). Broadly, across the study: Samples from collaborators originated in the United States, Italy and Spain and spanned both the acute and convalescent phases of COVID-19. The samples were drawn from the first 160 participants of the ongoing ImmuneRACE study and from 1,254 subjects provided by 6 global collaborators. The prospective study material was composed of cDNA or gDNA derived from T cells, B-cell-depleted T cells, or PBMCs. Sample metadata almost always included a de-identified subject ID, COVID-19 status, age in years and sex. The repertoires were released in a freely available public database meant as a resource for research on the immune response to SARS-CoV-2. Deeply sampled blood TCRbeta repertoires from subjects exposed to, actively infected with, or recovered from COVID-19 were included in the dataset. HLA class I and class II types, where available, came from metadata supplied by the sample provider rather than from assay-based typing.

V is trimmed back by 1 base and J by 2 bases, and the junction contains 3 bases that no gene match accounts for. As encoded in the germline V gene, CDR1 is MDHEN while CDR2 is SYDVKM. There are 15 amino acids in the CDR3, from cysteine to phenylalanine inclusive. Kept here is only the CDR3 DNA, which spans 45 bases and is read in frame from base 1. This clone has a single count. This receptor's antigen is unknown. Per-nucleotide qualities are absent, and no much larger clonotype sits a single base away. The immunoSEQ Assay, a bias-controlled multiplex PCR, was used to amplify TCRbeta CDR3 regions from genomic DNA. The authors' analysis ran thus. Nucleated cell counts per sample were estimated from amplification of reference gene primers within the assay. To quantify the absolute abundance of each unique TCRbeta CDR3 rearrangement, sequence reads were collapsed and filtered. For each sample, productive Simpson clonality was calculated as the square root of Simpson's diversity index over productive rearrangements. TCRdb retrieved this table from immuneACCESS and kept in-frame rearrangements only. Not all clones are present; in checked studies, unresolved V genes account for under half, and no reason is known for the remainder. V and J calls and clone size are copied from that table; D and trimming were computed from the DNA. For this sample the table gives about 490,000 clones, of which 80% to 90% were detected only once. The biggest ten clones account for 3% to 3.5% of the sample.

Overall study results and their limits: How much clinical and demographic metadata was included differed by source and by participant, and the metadata was provided uncurated.

The collaborating institutions used their own protocols to collect whole blood in K2EDTA tubes. For TCRbeta analysis, collaborators shipped samples as frozen whole blood, isolated PBMCs, or DNA extracted from either of those sample types. Recombination linked TRBV28 to TRBJ2-7, and TRBD1 aligns with 9 junction nucleotides. Specimen: peripheral blood. This clonotype was sampled from a human donor in a cohort sampled during active COVID-19. The sequenced DNA: TGTGCCAGCAGTTTATTCAGACAGGGGGCCTACGAGCAGTACTTC. Its translation is CASSLFRQGAYEQYF.